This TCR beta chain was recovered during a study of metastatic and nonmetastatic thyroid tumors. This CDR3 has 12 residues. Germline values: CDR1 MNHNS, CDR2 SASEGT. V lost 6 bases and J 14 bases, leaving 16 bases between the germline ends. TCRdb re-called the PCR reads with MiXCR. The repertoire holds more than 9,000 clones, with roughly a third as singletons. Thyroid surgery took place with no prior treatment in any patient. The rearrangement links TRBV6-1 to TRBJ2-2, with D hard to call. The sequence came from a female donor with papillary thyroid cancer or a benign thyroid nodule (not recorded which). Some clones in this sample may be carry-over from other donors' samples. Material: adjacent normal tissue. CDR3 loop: CASSIITWYLFF. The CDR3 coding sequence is TGTGCCAGCAGCATCATAACCTGGTATCTGTTTTTT.